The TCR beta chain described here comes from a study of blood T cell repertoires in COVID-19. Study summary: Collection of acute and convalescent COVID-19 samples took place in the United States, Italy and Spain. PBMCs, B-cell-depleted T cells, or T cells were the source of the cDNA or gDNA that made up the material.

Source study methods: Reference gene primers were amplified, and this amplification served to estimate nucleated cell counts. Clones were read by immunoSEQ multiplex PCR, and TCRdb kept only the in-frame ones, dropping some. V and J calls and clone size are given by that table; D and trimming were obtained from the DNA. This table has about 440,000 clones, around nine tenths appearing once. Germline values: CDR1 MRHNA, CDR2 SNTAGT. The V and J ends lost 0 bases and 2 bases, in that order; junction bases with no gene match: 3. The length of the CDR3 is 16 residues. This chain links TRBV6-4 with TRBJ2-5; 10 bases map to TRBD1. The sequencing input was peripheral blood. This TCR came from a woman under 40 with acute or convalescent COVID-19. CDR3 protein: CASSDSGQGWQETQYF. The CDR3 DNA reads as TGTGCCAGCAGTGACTCGGGACAGGGGTGGCAAGAGACCCAGTACTTC.